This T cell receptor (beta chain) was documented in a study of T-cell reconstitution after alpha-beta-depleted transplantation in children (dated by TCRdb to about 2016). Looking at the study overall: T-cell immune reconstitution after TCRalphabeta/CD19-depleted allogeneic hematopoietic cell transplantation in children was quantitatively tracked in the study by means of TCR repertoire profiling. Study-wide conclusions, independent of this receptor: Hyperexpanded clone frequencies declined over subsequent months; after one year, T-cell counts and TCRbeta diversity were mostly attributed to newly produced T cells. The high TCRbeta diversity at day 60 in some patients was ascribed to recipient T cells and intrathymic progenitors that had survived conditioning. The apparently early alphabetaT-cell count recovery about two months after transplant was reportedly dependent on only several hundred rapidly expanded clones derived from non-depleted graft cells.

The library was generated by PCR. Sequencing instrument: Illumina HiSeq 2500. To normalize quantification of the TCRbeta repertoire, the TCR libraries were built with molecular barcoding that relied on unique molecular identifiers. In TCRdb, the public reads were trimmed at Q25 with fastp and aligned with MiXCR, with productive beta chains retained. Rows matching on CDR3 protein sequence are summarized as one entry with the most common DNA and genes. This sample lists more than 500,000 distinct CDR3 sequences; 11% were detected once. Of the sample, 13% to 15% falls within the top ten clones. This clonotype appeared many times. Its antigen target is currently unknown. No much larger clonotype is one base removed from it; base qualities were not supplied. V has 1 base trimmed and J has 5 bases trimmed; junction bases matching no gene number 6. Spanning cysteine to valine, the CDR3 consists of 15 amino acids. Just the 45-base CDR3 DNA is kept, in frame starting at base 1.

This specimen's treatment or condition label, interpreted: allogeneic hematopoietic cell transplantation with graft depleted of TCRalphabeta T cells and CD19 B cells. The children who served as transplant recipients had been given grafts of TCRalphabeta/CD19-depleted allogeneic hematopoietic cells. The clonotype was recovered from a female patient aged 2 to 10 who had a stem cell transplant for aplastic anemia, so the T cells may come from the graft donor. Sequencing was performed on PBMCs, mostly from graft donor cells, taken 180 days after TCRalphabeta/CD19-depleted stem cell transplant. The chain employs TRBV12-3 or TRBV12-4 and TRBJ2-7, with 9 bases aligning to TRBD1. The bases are TGTGCCAGCAGTTTAGACGGGACAGGGTGGGACGAGCAGTACGTC. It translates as CASSLDGTGWDEQYV.